This T cell receptor (beta chain) is from a study of radiotherapy plus CTLA-4 blockade in lung cancer. Overall study context: There were objective responses in 15% to 20% of patients, and about 31% had disease control. Findings of the study overall: Tumor-origin TCR clones grew in blood after radiotherapy plus ipilimumab. Early clonal dynamics of blood T cells, together with interferon-beta, were reported as the best response predictor.

Lung cancer patients with chemo-refractory metastatic non-small-cell disease were given focal radiation plus CTLA-4 blockade with ipilimumab. A remark on this clone: Its antigen remains unknown.

Clones were sequenced by immunoSEQ multiplex PCR, and TCRdb holds only the in-frame ones, with some missing. The data hold tens of thousands of clones, with approximately 86% observed a single time. Germline-derived CDR1 and CDR2 are SGHAT and FQDESV (reference sequence). V was trimmed by 1 base and J by 6 bases, leaving 15 bases between them. The CDR3 extends over 15 amino acids. The chain recombines TRBV11-1 with TRBJ1-2; no reliable D call. Sample: peripheral blood, taken from a patient treated with radiotherapy plus ipilimumab. The TCR was taken from a human donor with non-small cell lung cancer that progressed on radiotherapy plus ipilimumab. This CDR3 is CASSLESQRAHGYTF. The CDR3, as DNA: TGTGCCAGCAGCTTAGAGTCACAGAGGGCGCATGGCTACACCTTC.